Listed below are T cell receptor beta chains from one sample, sequenced in a study of OX40 agonist ivuxolimab in advanced cancers. Using immunoSEQ multiplex PCR, the repertoire was profiled, and TCRdb retains in-frame clones only, with some absent. The table has about 64,000 clones, less than 90% seen once. This specimen was CD4+ or CD8+ T cells sorted from blood, taken in a trial of the OX40 agonist ivuxolimab. All receptors derive from an adult with an advanced solid tumor such as melanoma, head and neck, liver or kidney cancer. The CDR3 runs from the conserved cysteine through the conserved F or W. The D gene is left open where the match is weak. Expanded clones get a size class; other rows say once, few or many, or leave the size out.

TRBJ2-3	TRBV11-3	-	-	CASSLGRAGITDTQYF	TGTGCCAGCAGCTTAGGACGGGCGGGAATAACAGATACGCAGTATTTT
TRBJ2-3	TRBV18	-	-	CASSQLADTQYF	TGTGCCAGCTCACAATTAGCAGATACGCAGTATTTT
TRBJ2-7	TRBV5-1	TRBD1	-	CASSIRDRLYEQYF	TGCGCCAGCAGCATACGGGACAGACTTTACGAGCAGTACTTC
TRBJ1-1	TRBV10-3	TRBD1	-	CATAGGREAFF	TGTGCCACTGCAGGGGGCAGGGAAGCTTTCTTT
TRBJ2-1	TRBV6-5	TRBD2	-	CASSFASSGSRNEQFF	TGTGCCAGCAGTTTTGCGTCTAGCGGGAGTCGCAATGAGCAGTTCTTC
TRBJ2-2	TRBV7-3	TRBD2	-	CASSLQASGNGELFF	TGTGCCAGCAGCTTACAGGCTAGCGGGAACGGGGAGCTGTTTTTT
TRBJ2-1	TRBV19	TRBD2	-	CASSFRASGRNEQFF	TGTGCCAGTAGTTTCCGAGCTAGCGGGAGGAATGAGCAGTTCTTC
TRBJ1-1	TRBV28	-	-	CASSPPRHTEAFF	TGTGCCAGCAGTCCCCCCAGACACACTGAAGCTTTCTTT
TRBJ2-2	TRBV30	-	-	CAWGGESYTGELFF	TGTGCCTGGGGTGGGGAGAGCTACACCGGGGAGCTGTTTTTT
TRBJ2-7	TRBV6-5	-	-	CASSYQGRTYEQYF	TGTGCCAGCAGTTACCAAGGCAGAACCTACGAGCAGTACTTC
TRBJ1-5	TRBV28	TRBD1	few	CASRLQGAGQPQHF	TGTGCCAGCAGGCTACAGGGGGCTGGTCAGCCCCAGCATTTT
TRBJ2-5	TRBV5-1	-	once	CASSLFGQETQYF	TGCGCCAGCAGCTTGTTTGGCCAAGAGACCCAGTACTTC
TRBJ2-3	TRBV9	-	-	CASSKEGGRDGADTQYF	TGTGCCAGCAGCAAAGAGGGGGGCCGCGATGGGGCAGATACGCAGTATTTT
TRBJ2-1	TRBV11-2	-	-	CASSYRLDNEQFF	TGTGCCAGCAGCTACCGACTCGACAATGAGCAGTTCTTC
TRBJ2-7	TRBV11-3	-	once	CASSLTSGEQYF	TGTGCCAGCAGCTTAACCAGTGGCGAGCAGTACTTC
TRBJ1-4	TRBV19	TRBD1	-	CASSDRGHDEKLFF	TGTGCCAGTAGTGACAGGGGGCACGATGAAAAACTGTTTTTT
TRBJ1-1	TRBV19	-	-	CASSILTGGTEAFF	TGTGCCAGTAGTATCCTGACGGGGGGCACTGAAGCTTTCTTT
TRBJ2-7	TRBV15	-	-	CATSRTGTTYEQYF	TGTGCCACCAGCAGGACAGGTACCACCTACGAGCAGTACTTC
TRBJ2-7	TRBV11-2	-	-	CASTSRDYEQYF	TGTGCCAGCACCTCCCGCGACTACGAGCAGTACTTC
TRBJ2-1	TRBV27	TRBD1	few	CASSLSGQNNEQFF	TGTGCCAGCAGTTTATCGGGACAGAACAATGAGCAGTTCTTC
TRBJ1-1	TRBV30	TRBD1	-	CAWSLRTGDDAEAFF	TGTGCCTGGAGTCTCCGGACAGGGGATGACGCTGAAGCTTTCTTT
TRBJ1-3	TRBV6-5	-	-	CASGRSTDSGNTIYF	TGTGCCAGCGGCCGGTCCACGGACAGTGGAAACACCATATATTTT
TRBJ2-3	TRBV7-2	-	-	CASSRGTATRADTQYF	TGTGCCAGCAGCCGGGGGACAGCCACCCGCGCAGATACGCAGTATTTT
TRBJ2-2	TRBV5-1	-	once	CASSSGGTGNTGELFF	TGCGCCAGCAGCTCGGGAGGGACAGGGAACACCGGGGAGCTGTTTTTT
TRBJ2-7	TRBV11-3	-	-	CASSLSTYEQYF	TGTGCCAGCAGCTTGTCAACCTACGAGCAGTACTTC
TRBJ1-5	TRBV7-9	-	-	CASSLEAPPQHF	TGTGCCAGCAGCTTAGAGGCCCCGCCCCAGCATTTT
TRBJ2-1	TRBV7-3	-	-	CASSLGGPNEQFF	TGTGCCAGCAGCTTAGGAGGCCCGAATGAGCAGTTCTTC
TRBJ2-7	TRBV27	TRBD2	-	CASSLEGGTSGSWSLKQYF	TGTGCCAGCAGTTTAGAGGGTGGGACTAGCGGGAGTTGGTCTCTGAAGCAGTACTTC
TRBJ2-7	TRBV6-1	-	-	CASSEVWVTYEQYF	TGTGCCAGCAGTGAAGTTTGGGTTACCTACGAGCAGTACTTC
TRBJ2-5	TRBV9	TRBD2	-	CASSVAAGYPQETQYF	TGTGCCAGCAGCGTAGCAGCGGGATACCCCCAAGAGACCCAGTACTTC
TRBJ1-5	TRBV30	TRBD1	-	CAWSQQGNQPQHF	TGTGCCTGGAGTCAACAGGGGAACCAGCCCCAGCATTTT
TRBJ2-1	TRBV11-3	-	-	CASSLRTGARGEQFF	TGTGCCAGCAGCTTAAGAACCGGGGCCCGGGGTGAGCAGTTCTTC
TRBJ2-3	TRBV30	TRBD1	-	CAWSKGQGPPDTQYF	TGTGCCTGGAGCAAGGGACAGGGCCCCCCAGATACGCAGTATTTT
TRBJ1-2	TRBV6-6	-	-	CAGWTAPYGYTF	TGTGCCGGATGGACAGCTCCCTATGGCTACACCTTC
TRBJ2-3	TRBV2	-	once	CASSPRGLSSTDTQYF	TGTGCCAGCAGTCCTCGCGGCCTATCGAGCACAGATACGCAGTATTTT
TRBJ2-5	TRBV5-1	-	-	CASSAQPSETQYF	TGCGCCAGCAGCGCGCAGCCTTCGGAGACCCAGTACTTC
TRBJ1-2	TRBV7-9	-	-	CASSVDFYTF	TGTGCCAGCAGCGTCGATTTCTACACCTTC
TRBJ2-7	TRBV11-2	TRBD2	-	CASSKSITGTSGGAYEQYF	TGTGCCAGCAGCAAAAGTATAACCGGGACTAGCGGAGGAGCCTACGAGCAGTACTTC
TRBJ1-6	TRBV2	-	-	CASSEALSNSPLHF	TGTGCCAGCAGTGAAGCGCTATCGAATTCACCCCTCCACTTT
TRBJ2-5	TRBV28	-	-	CASSFITGRETQYF	TGTGCCAGCAGTTTCATTACAGGGAGGGAGACCCAGTACTTC
TRBJ1-1	TRBV6-1	-	-	CASSESRGYTEAFF	TGTGCCAGCAGTGAATCCCGGGGATACACTGAAGCTTTCTTT
TRBJ2-7	TRBV6-1	-	-	CASSEGGVSYEQYF	TGTGCCAGCAGTGAAGGCGGGGTTTCCTACGAGCAGTACTTC
TRBJ1-2	TRBV7-8	TRBD1	-	CASSLEGTGISGYTF	TGTGCCAGCAGCTTAGAGGGGACAGGGATCTCTGGCTACACCTTC
TRBJ1-3	TRBV18	-	few	CASSRQVRENTIYF	TGTGCCAGCTCGCGACAGGTACGGGAGAACACCATATATTTT
TRBJ2-2	TRBV7-3	-	-	CASSLTAGFAGELFF	TGTGCCAGCAGCTTAACTGCCGGGTTCGCCGGGGAGCTGTTTTTT
TRBJ2-7	TRBV30	TRBD2	-	CAWRGSGSGTYEQYF	TGTGCCTGGAGGGGTAGCGGGAGTGGGACCTACGAGCAGTACTTC
TRBJ2-7	TRBV28	-	-	CASRSSYEQYF	TGTGCCAGCAGAAGCTCCTACGAGCAGTACTTC
TRBJ1-1	TRBV5-1	TRBD1	-	CASSIGQGALDTEAFF	TGCGCCAGCAGCATCGGACAGGGGGCTCTGGACACTGAAGCTTTCTTT
TRBJ1-3	TRBV6-5	-	-	CASSYGGVSGNTIYF	TGTGCCAGCAGTTACGGGGGGGTTTCTGGAAACACCATATATTTT
TRBJ1-6	TRBV7-3	-	-	CASSLTGPTTTKVSPLHF	TGTGCCAGCAGCTTAACGGGGCCAACCACCACGAAAGTTTCACCCCTCCACTTT
TRBJ2-3	TRBV9	-	-	CASSVRRLADTQYF	TGTGCCAGCAGCGTTAGGAGACTAGCAGATACGCAGTATTTT
TRBJ1-2	TRBV28	-	-	CASSPRRGGRTSYTF	TGTGCCAGCAGTCCCCGCCGGGGGGGTCGGACCTCCTACACCTTC
TRBJ2-7	TRBV28	-	-	CASSIGGLTYYEQYF	TGTGCCAGCAGCATCGGAGGACTCACCTACTACGAGCAGTACTTC
TRBJ1-5	TRBV6-1	-	-	CASSNAGQNQPQHF	TGTGCCAGCAGTAACGCGGGACAAAATCAGCCCCAGCATTTT
TRBJ2-3	TRBV19	TRBD1	-	CASSGKGGQGLGTDTQYF	TGTGCCAGTAGCGGGAAGGGGGGACAGGGGCTTGGAACAGATACGCAGTATTTT
TRBJ2-2	TRBV6-6	TRBD2	-	CASSYSGSGAGELFF	TGTGCCAGCAGTTACAGCGGGAGTGGGGCCGGGGAGCTGTTTTTT
TRBJ2-1	TRBV2	TRBD2	-	CASSTAGGLNEQFF	TGTGCCAGCAGTACCGCGGGGGGCCTCAATGAGCAGTTCTTC